The T cell receptor (beta chain) described here comes from a study of shared clonotypes between healthy human individuals. Study in general: Donors had three CD4 naive, three CD4 memory, two CD8 naive and one CD8 memory plate apiece. Overall study findings and caveats: What limited the represented genetic and exposure-history diversity was the small number of donors. Estimated richness values were generally larger in naive subsets than in memory subsets.

Concerning this clone itself: Its antigen remains unknown.

Here immunoSEQ multiplex PCR was the method, and the copy in TCRdb shows in-frame clones only, minus some. The sample records around 350,000 clones, around four fifths being singletons. The CDR3 totals 14 residues. Germline-derived CDR1 and CDR2 are GTSNPN and SVGIG (reference sequence). Trimming took 2 bases from V and 6 from J, leaving 13 bases between them. The source is a man between 25 and 39 years old in good health. This sequence joins TRBV30 and TRBJ2-2, with D tentatively TRBD2 (5 bases). Sequencing was carried out using memory CD4+ T cells sorted from blood. Indicated subset: CD45RA-negative fraction. CDR3 in DNA: TGTGCCTGGAGTAGTTTGGGAGTACCCGGGGAGCTGTTTTTT. As protein: CAWSSLGVPGELFF.